This T cell receptor (beta chain) was recorded in a study of OX40 agonist ivuxolimab in advanced cancers. Blood sampling was done at baseline, cycle 4 day 1, and cycle 7 day 1. Libraries were prepared by immunoSEQ multiplex PCR; TCRdb keeps only in-frame clonotypes and omits some of them. The sample holds approximately 100,000 clones; over 75% are singletons and the top ten take 0.31%. This sequence was found in an adult with an advanced solid tumor such as melanoma, head and neck, liver or kidney cancer. Here the sequenced sample was CD4+ or CD8+ T cells sorted from blood, taken in a trial of the OX40 agonist ivuxolimab.

The CDR3 DNA is TGTGCCAGCAGCCCCCAGGGACTAGCGGGGACCCAGTACTTC. This gives the protein CASSPQGLAGTQYF. The chain recombines TRBV11-2 with TRBJ2-5, with 12 bases identical to TRBD2. The CDR3 is 14 amino acids. Germline-derived CDR1 and CDR2 are SGHAT and FQNNGV. V shed 5 bases and J 7 bases; nucleotides not matched to a gene: 5.